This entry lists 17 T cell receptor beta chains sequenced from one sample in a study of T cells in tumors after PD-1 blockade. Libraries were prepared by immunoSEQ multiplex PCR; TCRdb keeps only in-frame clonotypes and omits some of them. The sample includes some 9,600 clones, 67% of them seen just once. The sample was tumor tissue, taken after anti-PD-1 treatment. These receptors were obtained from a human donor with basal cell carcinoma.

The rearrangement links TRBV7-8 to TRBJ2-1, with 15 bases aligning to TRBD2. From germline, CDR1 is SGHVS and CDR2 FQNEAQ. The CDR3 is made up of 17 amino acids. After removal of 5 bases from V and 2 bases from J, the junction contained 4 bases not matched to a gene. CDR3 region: CASSPGLAGGPYNEQFF. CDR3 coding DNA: TGTGCCAGCAGCCCAGGACTAGCGGGGGGGCCCTACAATGAGCAGTTCTTC.

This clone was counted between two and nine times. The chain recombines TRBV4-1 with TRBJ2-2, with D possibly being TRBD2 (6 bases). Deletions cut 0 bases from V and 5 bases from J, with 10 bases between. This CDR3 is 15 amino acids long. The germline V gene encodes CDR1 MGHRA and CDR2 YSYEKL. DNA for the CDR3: TGCGCCAGCAGCCAAGAGCGGGGCGAGACCGGGGAGCTGTTTTTT. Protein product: CASSQERGETGELFF.

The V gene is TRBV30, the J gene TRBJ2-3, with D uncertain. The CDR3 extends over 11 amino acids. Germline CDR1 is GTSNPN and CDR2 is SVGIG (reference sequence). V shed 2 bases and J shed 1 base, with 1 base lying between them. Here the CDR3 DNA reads TGTGCCTGGAGTCGCACAGATACGCAGTATTTT. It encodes CAWSRTDTQYF.

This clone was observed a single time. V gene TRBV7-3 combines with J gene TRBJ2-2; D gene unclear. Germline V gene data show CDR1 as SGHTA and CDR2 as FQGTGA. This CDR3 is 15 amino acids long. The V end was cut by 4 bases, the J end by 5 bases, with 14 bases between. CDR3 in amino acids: CASSSGRTNTGELFF. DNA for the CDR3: TGTGCCAGCAGCTCGGGTCGCACTAATACCGGGGAGCTGTTTTTT.

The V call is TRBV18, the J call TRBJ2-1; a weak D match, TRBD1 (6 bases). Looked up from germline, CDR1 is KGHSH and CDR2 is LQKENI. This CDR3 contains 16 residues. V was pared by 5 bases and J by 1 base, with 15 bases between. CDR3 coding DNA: TGTGCCAGCTCATCTTTGACAGGAAGATCCTACAATGAGCAGTTCTTC. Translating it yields CASSSLTGRSYNEQFF.

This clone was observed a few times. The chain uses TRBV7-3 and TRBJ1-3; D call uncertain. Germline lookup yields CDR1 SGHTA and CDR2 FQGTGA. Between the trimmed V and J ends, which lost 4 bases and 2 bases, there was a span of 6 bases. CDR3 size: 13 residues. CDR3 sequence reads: CASSSAPGNTIYF. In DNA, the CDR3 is TGTGCCAGCAGCTCTGCACCTGGAAACACCATATATTTT.

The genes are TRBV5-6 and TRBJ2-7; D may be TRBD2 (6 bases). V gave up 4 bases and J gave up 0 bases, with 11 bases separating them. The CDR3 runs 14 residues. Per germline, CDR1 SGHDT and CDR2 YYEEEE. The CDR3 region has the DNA TGTGCCAGCAGCCAACGGGACTTCTCCTACGAGCAGTACTTC. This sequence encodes CASSQRDFSYEQYF.

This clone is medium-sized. In DNA, the CDR3 is TGTGCCAGCAGCTTAGCCAGGCGAGGGGCCCAGCATTTT. It specifies CASSLARRGAQHF. The V call is TRBV7-6, the J call TRBJ1-5; tentative D call: TRBD1 (5 bases). The ends were cut back, 0 bases at V and 11 bases at J, with 11 bases in the middle. Per the germline V gene, CDR1 is SGHVS and CDR2 is FNYEAQ. The CDR3 contains 13 residues.

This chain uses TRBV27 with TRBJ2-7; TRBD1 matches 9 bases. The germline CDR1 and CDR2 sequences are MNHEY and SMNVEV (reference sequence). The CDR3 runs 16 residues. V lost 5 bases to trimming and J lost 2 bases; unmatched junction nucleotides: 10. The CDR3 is CASSMSQGAVPYEQYF. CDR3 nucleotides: TGTGCCAGCAGTATGTCACAGGGGGCCGTTCCCTACGAGCAGTACTTC.

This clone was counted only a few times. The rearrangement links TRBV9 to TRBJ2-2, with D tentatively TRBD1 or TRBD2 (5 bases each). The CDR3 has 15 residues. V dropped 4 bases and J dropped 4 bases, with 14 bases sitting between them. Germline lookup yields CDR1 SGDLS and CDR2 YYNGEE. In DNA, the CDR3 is TGTGCCAGCAGCCATGGGTGGGGGACCACCGGGGAGCTGTTTTTT. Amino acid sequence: CASSHGWGTTGELFF.

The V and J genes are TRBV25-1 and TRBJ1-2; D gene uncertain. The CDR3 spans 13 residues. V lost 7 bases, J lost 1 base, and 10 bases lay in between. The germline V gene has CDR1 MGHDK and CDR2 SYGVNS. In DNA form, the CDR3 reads TGTGCCAGCAAATTCGGGGATAACTATGGCTACACCTTC. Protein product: CASKFGDNYGYTF.

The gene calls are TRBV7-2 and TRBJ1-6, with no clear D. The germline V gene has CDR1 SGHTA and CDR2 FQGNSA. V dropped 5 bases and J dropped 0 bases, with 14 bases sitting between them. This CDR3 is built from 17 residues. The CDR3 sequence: CASSPGISGSYNSPLHF. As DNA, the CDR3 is TGTGCCAGCAGCCCGGGGATTTCGGGCTCCTATAATTCACCCCTCCACTTT.

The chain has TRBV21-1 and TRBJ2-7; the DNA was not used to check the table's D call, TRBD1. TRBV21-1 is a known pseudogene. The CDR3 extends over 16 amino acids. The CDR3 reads CASSSDWGQNNLEQYF. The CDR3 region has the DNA TGTGCCAGCAGCTCCGATTGGGGACAGAACAATCTAGAGCAGTACTTC.

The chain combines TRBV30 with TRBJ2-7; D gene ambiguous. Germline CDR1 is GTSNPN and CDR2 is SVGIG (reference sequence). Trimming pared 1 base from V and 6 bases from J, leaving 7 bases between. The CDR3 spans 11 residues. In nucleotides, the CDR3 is TGTGCCTGGAGTGGGCAGAGCGAGCAGTACTTC. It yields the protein CAWSGQSEQYF.

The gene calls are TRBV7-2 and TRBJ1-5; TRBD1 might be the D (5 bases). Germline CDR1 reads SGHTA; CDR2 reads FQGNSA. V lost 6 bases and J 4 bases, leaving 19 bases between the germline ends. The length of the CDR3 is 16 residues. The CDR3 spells CASSSNGRGLNQPQHF. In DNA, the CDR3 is TGTGCCAGCAGTTCCAATGGTAGGGGTCTTAATCAGCCCCAGCATTTT.

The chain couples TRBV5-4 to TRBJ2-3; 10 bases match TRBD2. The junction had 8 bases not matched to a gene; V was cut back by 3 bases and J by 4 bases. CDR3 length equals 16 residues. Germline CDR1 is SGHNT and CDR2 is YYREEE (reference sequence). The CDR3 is CASSSERGGGADTQYF. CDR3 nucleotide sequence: TGTGCCAGCAGCTCCGAGCGGGGGGGCGGGGCAGATACGCAGTATTTT.

In nucleotides, the CDR3 is TGTGCCAGCAGCAAAGCGCAGAGCGGGGGATTTTACAATGAGCAGTTCTTC. Translating gives CASSKAQSGGFYNEQFF. The chain is built from TRBV21-1 and TRBJ2-1; the DNA was not compared with TRBD2, the D call given in the table. TRBV21-1 has pseudogene status. The CDR3 totals 17 residues.